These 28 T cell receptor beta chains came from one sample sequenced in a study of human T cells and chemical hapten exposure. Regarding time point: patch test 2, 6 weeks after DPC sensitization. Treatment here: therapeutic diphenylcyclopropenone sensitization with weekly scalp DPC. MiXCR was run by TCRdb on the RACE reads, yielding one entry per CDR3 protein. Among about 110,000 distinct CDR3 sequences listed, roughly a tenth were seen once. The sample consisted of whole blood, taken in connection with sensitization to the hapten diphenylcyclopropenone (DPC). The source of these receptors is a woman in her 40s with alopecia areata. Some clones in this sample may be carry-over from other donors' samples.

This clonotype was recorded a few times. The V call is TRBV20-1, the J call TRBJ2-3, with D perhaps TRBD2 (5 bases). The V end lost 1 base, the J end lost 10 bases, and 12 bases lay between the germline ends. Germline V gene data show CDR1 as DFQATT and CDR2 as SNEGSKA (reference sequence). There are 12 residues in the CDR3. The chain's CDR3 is CSARVDRGSQYF. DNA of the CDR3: TGCAGTGCTAGAGTAGATCGGGGTTCGCAGTATTTT.

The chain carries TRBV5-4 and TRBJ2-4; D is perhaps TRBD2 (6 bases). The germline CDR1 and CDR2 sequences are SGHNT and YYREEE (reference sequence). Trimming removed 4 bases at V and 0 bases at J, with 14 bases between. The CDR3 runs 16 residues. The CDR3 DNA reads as TGTGCCAGCAGCCCGGGAGTTAGTCTAGCCAAAAACATTCAGTACTTC. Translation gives CASSPGVSLAKNIQYF. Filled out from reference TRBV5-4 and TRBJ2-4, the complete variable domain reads ETGVTQSPTHLIKTRGQQVTLRCSSQSGHNTVSWYQQALGQGPQFIFQYYREEENGRGNFPPRFSGLQFPNYSSELNVNALELDDSALYLCASSPGVSLAKNIQYFGAGTRLSVL.

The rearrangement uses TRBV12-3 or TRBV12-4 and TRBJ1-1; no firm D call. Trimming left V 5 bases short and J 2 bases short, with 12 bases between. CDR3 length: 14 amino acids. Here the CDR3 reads CASSHTGINTEAFF. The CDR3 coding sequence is TGTGCCAGCAGTCACACTGGAATTAACACTGAAGCTTTCTTT.

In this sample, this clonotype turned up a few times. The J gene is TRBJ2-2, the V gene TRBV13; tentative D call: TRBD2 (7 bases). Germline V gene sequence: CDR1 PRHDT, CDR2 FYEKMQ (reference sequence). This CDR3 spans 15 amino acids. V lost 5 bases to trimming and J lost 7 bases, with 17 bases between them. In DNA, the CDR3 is TGTGCCAGCAGCCCATCCGGAGGGGGGGACGGGGAGCTGTTTTTT. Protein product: CASSPSGGGDGELFF.

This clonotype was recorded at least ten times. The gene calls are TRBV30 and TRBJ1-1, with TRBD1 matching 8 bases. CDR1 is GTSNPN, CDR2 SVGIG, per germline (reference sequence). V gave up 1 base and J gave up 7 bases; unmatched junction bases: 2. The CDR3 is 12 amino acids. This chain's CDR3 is CAWSAGGVEAFF. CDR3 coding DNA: TGTGCCTGGAGTGCAGGGGGCGTTGAAGCTTTCTTT.

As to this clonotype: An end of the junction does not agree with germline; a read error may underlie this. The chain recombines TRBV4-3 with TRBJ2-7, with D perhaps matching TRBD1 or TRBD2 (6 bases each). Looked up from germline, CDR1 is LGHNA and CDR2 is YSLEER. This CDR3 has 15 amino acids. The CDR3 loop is CASSEESGGPYEQYF. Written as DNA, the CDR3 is TGCGCCAGCAGCGAAGAATCCGGGGGCCCCTACGAGCAGTACTTC.

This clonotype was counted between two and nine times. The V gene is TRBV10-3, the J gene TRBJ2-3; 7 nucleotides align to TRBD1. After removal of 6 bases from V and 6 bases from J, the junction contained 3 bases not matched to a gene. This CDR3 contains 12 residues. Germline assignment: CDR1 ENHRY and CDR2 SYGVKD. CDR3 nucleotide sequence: TGTGCCATCAGGGACAGGACGGATACGCAGTATTTT. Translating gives CAIRDRTDTQYF.

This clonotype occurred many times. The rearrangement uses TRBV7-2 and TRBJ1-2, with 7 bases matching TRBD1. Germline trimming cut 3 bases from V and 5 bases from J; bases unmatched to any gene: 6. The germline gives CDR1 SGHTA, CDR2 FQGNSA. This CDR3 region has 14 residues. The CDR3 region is CASSFDREQYGYTF. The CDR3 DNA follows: TGTGCCAGCAGCTTTGACAGGGAGCAATATGGCTACACCTTC.

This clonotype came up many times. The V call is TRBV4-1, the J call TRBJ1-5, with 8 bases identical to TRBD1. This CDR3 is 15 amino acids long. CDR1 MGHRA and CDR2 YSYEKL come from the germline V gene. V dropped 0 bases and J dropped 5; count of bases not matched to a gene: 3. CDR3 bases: TGCGCCAGCAGCCAAGAGGACAGGGAAGATCAGCCCCAGCATTTT. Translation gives CASSQEDREDQPQHF.

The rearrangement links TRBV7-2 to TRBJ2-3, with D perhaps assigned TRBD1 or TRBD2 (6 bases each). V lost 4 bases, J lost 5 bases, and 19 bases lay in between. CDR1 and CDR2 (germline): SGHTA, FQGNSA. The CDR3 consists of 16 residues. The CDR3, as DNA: TGTGCCAGCAGCTCCTCCCTGGGGGGCATGAAAGATACGCAGTATTTT. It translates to CASSSSLGGMKDTQYF.

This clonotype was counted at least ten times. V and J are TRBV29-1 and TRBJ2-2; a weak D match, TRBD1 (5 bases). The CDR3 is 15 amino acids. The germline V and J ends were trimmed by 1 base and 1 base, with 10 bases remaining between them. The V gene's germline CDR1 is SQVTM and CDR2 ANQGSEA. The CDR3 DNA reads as TGCAGCGTTGAAGGTGGGGCCGTGAACACCGGGGAGCTGTTTTTT. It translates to CSVEGGAVNTGELFF.

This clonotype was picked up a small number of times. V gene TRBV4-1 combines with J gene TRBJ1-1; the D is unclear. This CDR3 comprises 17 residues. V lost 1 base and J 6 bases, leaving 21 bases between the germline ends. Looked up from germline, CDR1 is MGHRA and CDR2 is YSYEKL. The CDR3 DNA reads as TGCGCCAGCAGCCAAGCAAATATGGGGTTTGTTGAGTCTGAAGCTTTCTTT. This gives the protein CASSQANMGFVESEAFF.

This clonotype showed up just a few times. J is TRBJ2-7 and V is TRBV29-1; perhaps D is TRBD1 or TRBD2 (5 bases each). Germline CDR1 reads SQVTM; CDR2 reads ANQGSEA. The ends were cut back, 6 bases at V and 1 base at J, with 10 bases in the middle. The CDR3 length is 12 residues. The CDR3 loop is CSVGDPSYEQYF. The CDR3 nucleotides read TGCAGCGTAGGGGACCCGTCCTACGAGCAGTACTTC.

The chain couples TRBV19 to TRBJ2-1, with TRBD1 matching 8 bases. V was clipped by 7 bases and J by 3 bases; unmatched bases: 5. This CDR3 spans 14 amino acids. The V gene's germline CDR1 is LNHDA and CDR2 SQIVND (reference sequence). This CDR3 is CASTMTGVYNEQFF. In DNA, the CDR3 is TGTGCCAGTACGATGACAGGGGTCTACAATGAGCAGTTCTTC.

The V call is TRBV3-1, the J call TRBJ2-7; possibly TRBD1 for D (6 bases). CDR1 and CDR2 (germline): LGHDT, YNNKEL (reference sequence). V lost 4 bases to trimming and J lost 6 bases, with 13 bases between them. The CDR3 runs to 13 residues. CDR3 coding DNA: TGTGCCAGCAGCCGCCCTACAGGGCGCGAGCAGTACTTC. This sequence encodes CASSRPTGREQYF.

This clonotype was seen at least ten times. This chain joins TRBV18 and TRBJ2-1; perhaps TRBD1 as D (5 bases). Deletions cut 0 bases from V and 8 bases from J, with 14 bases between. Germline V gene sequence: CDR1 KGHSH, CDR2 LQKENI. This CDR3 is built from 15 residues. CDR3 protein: CASSPPGRVGDEQFF. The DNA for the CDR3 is TGTGCCAGCTCACCACCGGGCAGGGTGGGCGATGAGCAGTTCTTC. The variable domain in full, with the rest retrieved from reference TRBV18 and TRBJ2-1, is NAGVMQNPRHLVRRRGQEARLRCSPMKGHSHVYWYRQLPEEGLKFMVYLQKENIIDESGMPKERFSAEFPKEGPSILRIQQVVRGDSAAYFCASSPPGRVGDEQFFGPGTRLTVL.

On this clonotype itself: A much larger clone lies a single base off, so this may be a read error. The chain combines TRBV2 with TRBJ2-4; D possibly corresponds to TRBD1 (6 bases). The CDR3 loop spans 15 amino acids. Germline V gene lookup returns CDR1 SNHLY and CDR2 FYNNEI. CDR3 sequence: CVSSARDTAKNIQYF. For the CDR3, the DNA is TGTGTCAGCAGTGCCAGGGACACAGCCAAAAACATTCAGTACTTC.

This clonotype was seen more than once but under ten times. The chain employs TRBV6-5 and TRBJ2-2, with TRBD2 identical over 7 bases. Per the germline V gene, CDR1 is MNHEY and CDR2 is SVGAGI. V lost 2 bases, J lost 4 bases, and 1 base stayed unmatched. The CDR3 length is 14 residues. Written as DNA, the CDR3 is TGTGCCAGCAGTTACGGGGGGGGCACCGGGGAGCTGTTTTTT. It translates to CASSYGGGTGELFF.

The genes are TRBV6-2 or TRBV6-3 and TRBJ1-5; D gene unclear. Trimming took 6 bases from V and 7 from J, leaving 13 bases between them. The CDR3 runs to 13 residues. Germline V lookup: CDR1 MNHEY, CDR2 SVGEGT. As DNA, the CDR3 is TGTGCCAGCAGAAGGGTTTTGGCCCAGCCCCAGCATTTT. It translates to CASRRVLAQPQHF.

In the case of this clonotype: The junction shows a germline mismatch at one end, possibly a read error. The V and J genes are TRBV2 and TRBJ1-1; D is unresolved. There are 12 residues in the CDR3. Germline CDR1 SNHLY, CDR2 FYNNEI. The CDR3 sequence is CVSTWGFTEAFF. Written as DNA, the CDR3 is TGTGTCAGCACGTGGGGATTCACTGAAGCTTTCTTT.

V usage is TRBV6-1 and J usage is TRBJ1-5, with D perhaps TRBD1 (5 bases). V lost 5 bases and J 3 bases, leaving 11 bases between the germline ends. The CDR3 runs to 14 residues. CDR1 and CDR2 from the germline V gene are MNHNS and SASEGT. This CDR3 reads CASSQQVANQPQHF. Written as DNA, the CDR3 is TGTGCCAGCAGTCAACAGGTTGCCAATCAGCCCCAGCATTTT.

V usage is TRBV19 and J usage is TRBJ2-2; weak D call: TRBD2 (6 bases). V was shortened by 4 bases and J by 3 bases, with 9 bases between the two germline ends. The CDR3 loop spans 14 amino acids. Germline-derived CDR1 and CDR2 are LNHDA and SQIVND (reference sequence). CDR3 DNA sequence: TGTGCCAGTAGTACGGGACTTCACACCGGGGAGCTGTTTTTT. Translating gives CASSTGLHTGELFF.

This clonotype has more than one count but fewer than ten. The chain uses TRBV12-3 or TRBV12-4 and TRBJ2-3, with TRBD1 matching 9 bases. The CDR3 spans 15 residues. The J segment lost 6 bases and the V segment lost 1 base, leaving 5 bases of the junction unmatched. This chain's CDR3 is CASSLGTGEADTQYF. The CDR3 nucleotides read TGTGCCAGCAGTTTAGGGACAGGGGAGGCGGATACGCAGTATTTT.

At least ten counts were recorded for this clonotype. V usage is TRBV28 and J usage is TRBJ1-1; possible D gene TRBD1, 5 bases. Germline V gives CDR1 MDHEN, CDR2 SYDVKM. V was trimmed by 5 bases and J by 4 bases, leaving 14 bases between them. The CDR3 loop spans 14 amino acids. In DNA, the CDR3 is TGTGCCAGCAGTCCCTACAGGAGGAGCACTGAAGCTTTCTTT. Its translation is CASSPYRRSTEAFF. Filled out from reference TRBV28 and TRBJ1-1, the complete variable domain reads DVKVTQSSRYLVKRTGEKVFLECVQDMDHENMFWYRQDPGLGLRLIYFSYDVKMKEKGDIPEGYSVSREKKERFSLILESASTNQTSMYLCASSPYRRSTEAFFGQGTRLTVV.

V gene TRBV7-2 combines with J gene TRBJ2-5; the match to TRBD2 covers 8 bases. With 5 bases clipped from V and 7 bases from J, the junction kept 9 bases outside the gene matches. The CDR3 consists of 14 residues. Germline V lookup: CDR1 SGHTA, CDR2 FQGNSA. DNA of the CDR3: TGTGCCAGCAGCCCCCTGACTAGCGCAGGGACCCAGTACTTC. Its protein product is CASSPLTSAGTQYF.

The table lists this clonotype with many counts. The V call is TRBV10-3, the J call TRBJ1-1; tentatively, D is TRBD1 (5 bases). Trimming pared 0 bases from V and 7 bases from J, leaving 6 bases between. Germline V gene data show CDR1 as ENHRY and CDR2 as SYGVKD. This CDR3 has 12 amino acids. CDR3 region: CAISESQGEAFF. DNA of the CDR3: TGTGCCATCAGTGAGTCTCAGGGTGAAGCTTTCTTT.

The CDR3, as DNA: TGTGCCAGCAAACTAGCGTGGGCCGGGGAGCTGTTTTTT. Translation: CASKLAWAGELFF. This chain uses TRBV6-2 or TRBV6-3 with TRBJ2-2; 7 positions agree with TRBD2. The CDR3 runs to 13 residues. Germline V gene sequence: CDR1 MNHEY, CDR2 SVGEGT. Unmatched junction bases numbered 5, after V lost 7 bases and J lost 6 bases.

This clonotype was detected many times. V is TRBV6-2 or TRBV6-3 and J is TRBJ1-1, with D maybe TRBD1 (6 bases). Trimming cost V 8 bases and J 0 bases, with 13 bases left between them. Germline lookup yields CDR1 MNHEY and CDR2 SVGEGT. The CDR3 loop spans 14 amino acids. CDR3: CASALTGLNTEAFF. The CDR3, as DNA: TGTGCCAGCGCTCTTACAGGGCTGAACACTGAAGCTTTCTTT.